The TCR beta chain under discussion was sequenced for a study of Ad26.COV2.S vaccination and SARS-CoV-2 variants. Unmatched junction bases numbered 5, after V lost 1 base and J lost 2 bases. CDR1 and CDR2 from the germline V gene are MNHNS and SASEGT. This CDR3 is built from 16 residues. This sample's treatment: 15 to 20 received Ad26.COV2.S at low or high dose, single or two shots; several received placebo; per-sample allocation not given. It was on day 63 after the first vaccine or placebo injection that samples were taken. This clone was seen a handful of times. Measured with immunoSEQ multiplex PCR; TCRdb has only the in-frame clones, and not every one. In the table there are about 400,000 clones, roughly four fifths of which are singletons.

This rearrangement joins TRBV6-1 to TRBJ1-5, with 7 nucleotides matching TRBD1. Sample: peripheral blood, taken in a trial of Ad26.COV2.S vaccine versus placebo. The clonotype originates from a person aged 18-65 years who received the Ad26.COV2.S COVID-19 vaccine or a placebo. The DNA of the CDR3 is TGTGCCAGCAGTGAAGGGGAGGGGGCCGGCAATCAGCCCCAGCATTTT. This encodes CASSEGEGAGNQPQHF.